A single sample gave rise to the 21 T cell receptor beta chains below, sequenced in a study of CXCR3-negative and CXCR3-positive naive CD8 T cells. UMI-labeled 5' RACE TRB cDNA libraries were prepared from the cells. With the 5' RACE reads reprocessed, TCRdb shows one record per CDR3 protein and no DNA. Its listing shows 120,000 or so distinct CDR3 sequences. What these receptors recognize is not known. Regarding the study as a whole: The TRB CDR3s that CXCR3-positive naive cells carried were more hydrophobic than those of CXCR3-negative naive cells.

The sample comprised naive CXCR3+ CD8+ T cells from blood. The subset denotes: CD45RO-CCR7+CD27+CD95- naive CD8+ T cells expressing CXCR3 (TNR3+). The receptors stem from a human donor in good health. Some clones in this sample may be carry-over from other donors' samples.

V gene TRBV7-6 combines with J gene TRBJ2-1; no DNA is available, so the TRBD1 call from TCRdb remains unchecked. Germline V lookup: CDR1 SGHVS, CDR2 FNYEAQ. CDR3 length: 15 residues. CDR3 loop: CASSFPGQGYNEQFF.

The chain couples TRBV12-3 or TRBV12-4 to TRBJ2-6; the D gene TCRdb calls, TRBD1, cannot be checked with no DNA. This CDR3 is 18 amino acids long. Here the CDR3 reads CASSPRDTFSSGANVLTF.

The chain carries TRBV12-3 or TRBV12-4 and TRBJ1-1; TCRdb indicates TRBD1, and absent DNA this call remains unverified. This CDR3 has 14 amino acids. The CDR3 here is CASSSGTGVPEAFF.

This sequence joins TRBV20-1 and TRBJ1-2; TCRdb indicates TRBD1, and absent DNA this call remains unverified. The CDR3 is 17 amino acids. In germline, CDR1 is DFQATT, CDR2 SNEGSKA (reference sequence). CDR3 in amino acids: CSARLRDRAEANYGYTF.

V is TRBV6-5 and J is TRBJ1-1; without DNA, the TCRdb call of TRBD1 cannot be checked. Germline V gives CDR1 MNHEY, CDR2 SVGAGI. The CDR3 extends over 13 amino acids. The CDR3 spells CASSYLGGTEAFF.

The CDR3 sequence is CATSRDEIAGGYEQYF. The rearrangement joins TRBV15 to TRBJ2-7; the TCRdb call, TRBD2, lacks DNA for checking. The CDR3 sequence is 16 residues long. Germline CDR1 reads LNHNV; CDR2 reads YYDKDF (reference sequence).

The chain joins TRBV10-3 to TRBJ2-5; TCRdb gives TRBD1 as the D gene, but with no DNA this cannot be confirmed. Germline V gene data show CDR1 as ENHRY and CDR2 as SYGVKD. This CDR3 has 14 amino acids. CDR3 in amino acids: CAISETGARETQYF.

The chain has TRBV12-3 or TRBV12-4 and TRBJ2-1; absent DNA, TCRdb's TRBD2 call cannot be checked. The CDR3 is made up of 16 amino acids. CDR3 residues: CASSLSGLAGYNEQFF.

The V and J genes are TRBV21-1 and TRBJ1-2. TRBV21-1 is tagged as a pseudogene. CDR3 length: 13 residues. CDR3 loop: CASSKRAGYGYTF.

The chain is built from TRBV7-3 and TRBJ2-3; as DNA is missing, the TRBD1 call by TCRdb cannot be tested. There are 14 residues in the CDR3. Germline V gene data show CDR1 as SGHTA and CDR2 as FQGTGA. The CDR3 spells CASSLGGPADTQYF.

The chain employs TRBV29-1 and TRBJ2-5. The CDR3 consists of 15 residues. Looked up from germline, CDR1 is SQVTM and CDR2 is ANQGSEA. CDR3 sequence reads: CSVEFLDNEQETQYF.

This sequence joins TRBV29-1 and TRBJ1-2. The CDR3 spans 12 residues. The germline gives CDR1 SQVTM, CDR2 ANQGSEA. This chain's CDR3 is CSVGDSLDGYTF.

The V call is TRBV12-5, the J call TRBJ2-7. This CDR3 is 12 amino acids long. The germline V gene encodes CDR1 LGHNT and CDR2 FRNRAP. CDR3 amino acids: CASGLAPDEQYF.

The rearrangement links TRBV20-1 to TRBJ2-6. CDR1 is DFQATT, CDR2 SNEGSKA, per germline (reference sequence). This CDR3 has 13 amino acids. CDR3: CSAGKAGANVLTF.

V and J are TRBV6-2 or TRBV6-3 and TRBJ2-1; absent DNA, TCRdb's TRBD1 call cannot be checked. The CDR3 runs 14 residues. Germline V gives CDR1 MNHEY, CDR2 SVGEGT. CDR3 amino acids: CASSPRDTYNEQFF.

The CDR3 loop reads CASSPLTGLDTGELFF. The genes are TRBV5-4 and TRBJ2-2; the D call from TCRdb, TRBD1, cannot be confirmed without DNA. There are 16 residues in the CDR3. Germline V gene sequence: CDR1 SGHNT, CDR2 YYREEE (reference sequence).

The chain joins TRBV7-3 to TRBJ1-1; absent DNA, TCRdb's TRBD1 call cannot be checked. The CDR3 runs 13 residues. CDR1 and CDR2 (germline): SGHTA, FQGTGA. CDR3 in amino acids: CASSTPERAEAFF.

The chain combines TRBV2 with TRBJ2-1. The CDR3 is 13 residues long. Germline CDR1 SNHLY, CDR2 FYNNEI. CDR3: CASSIWVENEQFF. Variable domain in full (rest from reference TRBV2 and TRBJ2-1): EPEVTQTPSHQVTQMGQEVILRCVPISNHLYFYWYRQILGQKVEFLVSFYNNEISEKSEIFDDQFSVERPDGSNFTLKIRSTKLEDSAMYFCASSIWVENEQFFGPGTRLTVL.

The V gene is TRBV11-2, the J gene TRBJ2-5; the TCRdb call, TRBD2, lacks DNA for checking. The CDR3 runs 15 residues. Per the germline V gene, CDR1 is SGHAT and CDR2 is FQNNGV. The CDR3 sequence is CASSTDPSGQETQYF.

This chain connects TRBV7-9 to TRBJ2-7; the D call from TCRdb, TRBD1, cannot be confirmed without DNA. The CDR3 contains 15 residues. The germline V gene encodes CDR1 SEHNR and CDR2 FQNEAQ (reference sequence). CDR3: CASSSDRVYTYEQYF.

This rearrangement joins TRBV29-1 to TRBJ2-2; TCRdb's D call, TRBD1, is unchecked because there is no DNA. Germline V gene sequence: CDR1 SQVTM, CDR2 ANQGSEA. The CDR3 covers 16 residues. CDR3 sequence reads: CSVEEPDREDTGELFF.